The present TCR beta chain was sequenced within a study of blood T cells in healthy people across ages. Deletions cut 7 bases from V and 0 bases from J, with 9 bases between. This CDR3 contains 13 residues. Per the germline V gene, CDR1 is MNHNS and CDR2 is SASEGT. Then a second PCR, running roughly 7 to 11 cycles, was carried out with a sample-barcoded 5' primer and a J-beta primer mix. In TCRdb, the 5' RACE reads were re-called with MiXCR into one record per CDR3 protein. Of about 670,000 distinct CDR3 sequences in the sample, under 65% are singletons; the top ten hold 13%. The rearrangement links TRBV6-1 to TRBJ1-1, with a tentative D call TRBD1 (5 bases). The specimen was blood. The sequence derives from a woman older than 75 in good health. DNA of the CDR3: TGTGCCAGCACAAGGACATTGAACACTGAAGCTTTCTTT. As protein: CASTRTLNTEAFF.